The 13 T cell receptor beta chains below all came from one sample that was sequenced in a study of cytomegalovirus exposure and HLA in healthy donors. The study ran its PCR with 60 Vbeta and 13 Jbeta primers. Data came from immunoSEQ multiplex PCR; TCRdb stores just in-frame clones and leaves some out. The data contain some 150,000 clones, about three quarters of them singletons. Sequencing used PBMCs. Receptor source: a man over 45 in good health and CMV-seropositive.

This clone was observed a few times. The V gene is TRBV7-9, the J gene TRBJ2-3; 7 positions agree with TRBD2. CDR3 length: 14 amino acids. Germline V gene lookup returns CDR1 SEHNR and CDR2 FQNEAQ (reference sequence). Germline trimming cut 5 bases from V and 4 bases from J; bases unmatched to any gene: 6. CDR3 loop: CASSLTGGSDTQYF. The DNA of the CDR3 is TGTGCCAGCAGCCTCACGGGGGGATCAGATACGCAGTATTTT.

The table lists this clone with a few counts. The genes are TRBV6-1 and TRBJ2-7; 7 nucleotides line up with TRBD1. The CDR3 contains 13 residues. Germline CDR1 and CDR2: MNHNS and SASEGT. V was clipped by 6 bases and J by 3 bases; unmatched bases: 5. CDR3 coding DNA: TGTGCCAGCAGCGGGACAGCCCACTACGAGCAGTACTTC. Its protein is CASSGTAHYEQYF.

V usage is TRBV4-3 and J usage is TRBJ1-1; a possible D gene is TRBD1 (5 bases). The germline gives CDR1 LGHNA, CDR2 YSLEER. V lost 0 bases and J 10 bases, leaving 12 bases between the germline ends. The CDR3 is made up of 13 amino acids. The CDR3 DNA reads TGCGCCAGCAGCCAAGAAAGGCAGGGACTAGCTTTCTTT. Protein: CASSQERQGLAFF.

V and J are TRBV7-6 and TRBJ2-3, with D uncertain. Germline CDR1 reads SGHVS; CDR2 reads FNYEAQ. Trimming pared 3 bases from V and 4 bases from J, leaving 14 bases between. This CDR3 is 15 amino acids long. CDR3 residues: CASSFNGFQADTQYF. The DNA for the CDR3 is TGTGCCAGCAGCTTTAATGGGTTTCAGGCAGATACGCAGTATTTT.

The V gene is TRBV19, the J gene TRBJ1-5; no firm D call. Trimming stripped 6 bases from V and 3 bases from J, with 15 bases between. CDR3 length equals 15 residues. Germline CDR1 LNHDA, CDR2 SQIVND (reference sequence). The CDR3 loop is CASRRGWFDNQPQHF. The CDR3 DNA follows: TGTGCCAGTAGACGGGGATGGTTTGACAATCAGCCCCAGCATTTT.

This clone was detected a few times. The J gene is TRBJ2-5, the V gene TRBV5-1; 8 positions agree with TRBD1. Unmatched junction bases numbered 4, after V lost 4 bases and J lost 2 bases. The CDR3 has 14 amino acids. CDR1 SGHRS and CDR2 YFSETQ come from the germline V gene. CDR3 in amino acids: CASSHGDRQETQYF. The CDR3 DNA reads TGCGCCAGCAGCCACGGGGACAGGCAAGAGACCCAGTACTTC.

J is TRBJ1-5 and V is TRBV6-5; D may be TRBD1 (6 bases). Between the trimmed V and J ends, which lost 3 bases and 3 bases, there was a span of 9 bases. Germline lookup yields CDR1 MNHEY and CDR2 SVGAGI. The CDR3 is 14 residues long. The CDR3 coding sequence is TGTGCCAGCAGTTATGACAGGACCAATCAGCCCCAGCATTTT. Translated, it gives CASSYDRTNQPQHF.

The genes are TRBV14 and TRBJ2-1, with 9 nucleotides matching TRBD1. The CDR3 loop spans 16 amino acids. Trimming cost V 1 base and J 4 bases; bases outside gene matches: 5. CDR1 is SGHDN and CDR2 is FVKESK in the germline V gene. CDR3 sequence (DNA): TGTGCCAGCAGCCAAGGAGGCGGGACAGGGTACAATGAGCAGTTCTTC. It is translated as CASSQGGGTGYNEQFF.

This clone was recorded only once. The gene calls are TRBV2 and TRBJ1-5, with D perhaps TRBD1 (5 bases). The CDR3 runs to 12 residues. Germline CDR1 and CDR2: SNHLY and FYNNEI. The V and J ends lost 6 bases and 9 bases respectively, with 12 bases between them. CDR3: CASRGSGLPQHF. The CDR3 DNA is TGTGCCAGCAGGGGATCAGGGTTGCCCCAGCATTTT.

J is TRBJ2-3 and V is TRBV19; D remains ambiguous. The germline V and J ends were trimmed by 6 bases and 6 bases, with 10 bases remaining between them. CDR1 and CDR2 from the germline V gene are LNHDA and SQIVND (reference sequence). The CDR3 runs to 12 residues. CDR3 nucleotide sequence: TGTGCCAGTAGCCCCACACAGGATACGCAGTATTTT. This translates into CASSPTQDTQYF. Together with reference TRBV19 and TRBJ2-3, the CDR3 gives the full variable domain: DGGITQSPKYLFRKEGQNVTLSCEQNLNHDAMYWYRQDPGQGLRLIYYSQIVNDFQKGDIAEGYSVSREKKESFPLTVTSAQKNPTAFYLCASSPTQDTQYFGPGTRLTVL.

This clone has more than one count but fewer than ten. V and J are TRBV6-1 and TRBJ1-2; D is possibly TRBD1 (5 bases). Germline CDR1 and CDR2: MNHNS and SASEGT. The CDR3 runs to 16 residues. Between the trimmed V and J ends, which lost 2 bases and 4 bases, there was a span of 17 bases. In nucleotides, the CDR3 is TGTGCCAGCAGTGAAAAGGGCCGCAGGGAAGGCTATGGCTACACCTTC. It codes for CASSEKGRREGYGYTF.

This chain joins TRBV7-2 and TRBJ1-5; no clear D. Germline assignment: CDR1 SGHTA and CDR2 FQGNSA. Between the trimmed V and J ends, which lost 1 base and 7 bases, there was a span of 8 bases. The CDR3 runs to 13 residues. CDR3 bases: TGTGCCAGCAGCTTAGAGGCGGGCCAGCCCCAGCATTTT. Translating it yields CASSLEAGQPQHF.

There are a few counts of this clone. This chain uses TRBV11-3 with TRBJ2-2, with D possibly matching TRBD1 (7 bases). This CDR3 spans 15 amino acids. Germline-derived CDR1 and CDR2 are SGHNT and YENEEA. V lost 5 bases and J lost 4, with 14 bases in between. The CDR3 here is CASSQQGRSTGELFF. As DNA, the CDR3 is TGTGCCAGCAGCCAACAGGGGAGGTCCACCGGGGAGCTGTTTTTT.